Below are 3 T cell receptor beta chains sequenced from a single sample in a study of T cells in Graves' hyperthyroidism and ophthalmopathy. TCR beta CDR3 region amplification was performed from RNA transcripts. The primer set for the first-round RT-PCR of the TCR CDR3 was HTBI. In TCRdb, the multiplex PCR reads were re-called with MiXCR into one record per CDR3 protein. The profile shows under 550,000 distinct CDR3 sequences, roughly 15% of them singletons. What was sequenced was blood. These receptors came from a woman younger than 30 with Graves' hyperthyroidism.

Many counts were recorded for this clonotype. The rearrangement joins TRBV28 to TRBJ2-7; D is unclear. Germline V gene data show CDR1 as MDHEN and CDR2 as SYDVKM. V shed 1 base and J shed 5 bases, with 3 bases lying between them. The CDR3 extends over 11 amino acids. CDR3 nucleotides: TGTGCCAGCAGTTTATCCCACGAGCAGTACTTC. Translating gives CASSLSHEQYF.

This clonotype came up a few times. V gene TRBV29-1 combines with J gene TRBJ2-3, with D uncertain. The germline V gene has CDR1 SQVTM and CDR2 ANQGSEA. Trimming shortened V by 2 bases and J by 2 bases, and 14 bases separated the two germline ends. This CDR3 spans 15 amino acids. Here the CDR3 reads CSVEWPHQLTDTQYF. DNA for the CDR3: TGCAGCGTTGAATGGCCTCACCAACTCACAGATACGCAGTATTTT.

This clonotype was seen at least ten times. The chain carries TRBV4-3 and TRBJ2-1; 7 bases align to TRBD1. J was trimmed by 4 bases and V by 3 bases; bases with no gene match: 6. The CDR3 runs 15 residues. In germline, CDR1 is LGHNA, CDR2 YSLEER. The CDR3 spells CASSHDRDRYNEQFF. The CDR3 DNA follows: TGCGCCAGCAGCCACGACAGGGATCGGTACAATGAGCAGTTCTTC.